A selection of T cell receptor beta chains follows, all from one sample in a study of T cells after yellow fever vaccination. Each CDR3 protein is one row after TCRdb ran MiXCR on the 5' RACE reads. The table records 300,000 to 350,000 distinct CDR3 sequences, roughly 4% of them present only once. Specimen: PBMCs, collected 5 days after the yellow fever booster vaccination. These receptors all stem from a man younger than 35 who received the YFV17D yellow fever vaccine. CDR3s include the opening cysteine and the closing phenylalanine or tryptophan. Fields, in order: J gene, V gene, clone size, D gene, CDR3 protein, CDR3 DNA. The D gene is left open where the match is weak. Size tells how often a clone was seen (once, few, many) or the class of an expanded clone, and some rows leave it out.

j_gene: TRBJ2-1; v_gene: TRBV18; abundance: .; d_gene: TRBD1; CDR3aa: CASSQRQGVYNEQFF; CDR3nt: TGTGCCAGCTCGCAGAGACAGGGGGTCTACAATGAGCAGTTCTTC
j_gene: TRBJ2-1; v_gene: TRBV6-2/TRBV6-3; abundance: many; d_gene: TRBD1; CDR3aa: CASSGGQGPYNEQFF; CDR3nt: TGTGCCAGCAGTGGGGGACAGGGACCCTACAATGAGCAGTTCTTC
j_gene: TRBJ2-2; v_gene: TRBV6-6; abundance: few; d_gene: .; CDR3aa: CASSYTDGAGTGELFF; CDR3nt: TGTGCCAGCAGTTACACCGATGGGGCCGGGACCGGGGAGCTGTTTTTT
j_gene: TRBJ1-4; v_gene: TRBV5-1; abundance: .; d_gene: TRBD1; CDR3aa: CASSLVGTGEEKLFF; CDR3nt: TGCGCCAGCAGCTTGGTCGGGACAGGGGAGGAAAAACTGTTTTTT
j_gene: TRBJ2-2; v_gene: TRBV6-6; abundance: many; d_gene: .; CDR3aa: CASSYSANARELFF; CDR3nt: TGTGCCAGCAGTTACTCGGCCAACGCCCGGGAGCTGTTTTTT
j_gene: TRBJ2-1; v_gene: TRBV29-1; abundance: .; d_gene: TRBD1; CDR3aa: CSVGGWQGATNEQFF; CDR3nt: TGCAGCGTCGGTGGATGGCAGGGGGCGACCAATGAGCAGTTCTTC
j_gene: TRBJ1-4; v_gene: TRBV12-3/TRBV12-4; abundance: .; d_gene: .; CDR3aa: CASSTYRVGTNEKLFF; CDR3nt: TGTGCCAGCAGTACCTACAGGGTTGGAACTAATGAAAAACTGTTTTTT
j_gene: TRBJ2-3; v_gene: TRBV7-2; abundance: many; d_gene: TRBD2; CDR3aa: CASSSRLAGATDTQYF; CDR3nt: TGTGCCAGCAGCTCGCGCCTAGCGGGGGCCACAGATACGCAGTATTTT
j_gene: TRBJ2-1; v_gene: TRBV5-1; abundance: .; d_gene: TRBD1; CDR3aa: CASSLVKTGYNEQFF; CDR3nt: TGCGCCAGCAGCTTAGTTAAGACAGGGTACAATGAGCAGTTCTTC
j_gene: TRBJ1-2; v_gene: TRBV7-2; abundance: .; d_gene: .; CDR3aa: CASSPAGQISYGYTF; CDR3nt: TGTGCCAGCAGCCCCGCCGGACAGATCAGCTATGGCTACACCTTC
j_gene: TRBJ2-3; v_gene: TRBV9; abundance: .; d_gene: .; CDR3aa: CASSVATGVRTDTQYF; CDR3nt: TGTGCCAGCAGCGTAGCTACGGGGGTCCGCACAGATACGCAGTATTTT
j_gene: TRBJ2-3; v_gene: TRBV19; abundance: many; d_gene: TRBD2; CDR3aa: CASTVAGGPDTQYF; CDR3nt: TGTGCCAGTACGGTAGCGGGGGGCCCAGATACGCAGTATTTT
j_gene: TRBJ2-3; v_gene: TRBV5-5; abundance: many; d_gene: .; CDR3aa: CASSLPDTQYF; CDR3nt: TGTGCCAGCAGCCTGCCAGATACGCAGTATTTT
j_gene: TRBJ2-1; v_gene: TRBV5-1; abundance: many; d_gene: .; CDR3aa: CASSGRGGEQFF; CDR3nt: TGCGCCAGCAGTGGCAGGGGCGGTGAGCAGTTCTTC
j_gene: TRBJ2-7; v_gene: TRBV7-2; abundance: few; d_gene: .; CDR3aa: CASSHYPRGNYEQYF; CDR3nt: TGTGCCAGCAGCCACTACCCCAGGGGAAACTACGAGCAGTACTTC
j_gene: TRBJ2-7; v_gene: TRBV5-4; abundance: few; d_gene: .; CDR3aa: CASSLEAGISYEQYF; CDR3nt: TGTGCCAGCAGCTTGGAGGCGGGGATATCCTACGAGCAGTACTTC
j_gene: TRBJ2-1; v_gene: TRBV29-1; abundance: .; d_gene: .; CDR3aa: CSVDPWRGGRSDEQFF; CDR3nt: TGCAGCGTTGACCCGTGGAGGGGGGGACGCTCCGATGAGCAGTTCTTC
j_gene: TRBJ2-7; v_gene: TRBV6-5; abundance: few; d_gene: .; CDR3aa: CASSYSGAGGTYEQYF; CDR3nt: TGTGCCAGCAGTTACTCTGGGGCAGGGGGGACCTACGAGCAGTACTTC
j_gene: TRBJ1-5; v_gene: TRBV4-3; abundance: .; d_gene: TRBD1; CDR3aa: CASSQDRGQWPQHF; CDR3nt: TGCGCCAGCAGCCAAGACAGGGGGCAGTGGCCCCAGCATTTT
j_gene: TRBJ2-1; v_gene: TRBV11-2; abundance: .; d_gene: .; CDR3aa: CASSPLGMGYNEQFF; CDR3nt: TGTGCCAGCAGCCCGTTGGGGATGGGCTACAATGAGCAGTTCTTC
j_gene: TRBJ2-1; v_gene: TRBV5-8; abundance: many; d_gene: TRBD2; CDR3aa: CASSPSPSSGSYNEQFF; CDR3nt: TGTGCCAGCAGCCCTTCTCCTTCTAGCGGCTCCTACAATGAGCAGTTCTTC
j_gene: TRBJ2-5; v_gene: TRBV27; abundance: few; d_gene: .; CDR3aa: CASSRTQGWPETQYF; CDR3nt: TGTGCCAGCAGCAGAACCCAGGGCTGGCCAGAGACCCAGTACTTC
j_gene: TRBJ2-3; v_gene: TRBV4-2; abundance: few; d_gene: .; CDR3aa: CASSQDDASTDTQYF; CDR3nt: TGTGCCAGCAGCCAGGATGACGCTAGCACAGATACGCAGTATTTT
j_gene: TRBJ2-2; v_gene: TRBV30; abundance: .; d_gene: .; CDR3aa: CAWLEGAGELFF; CDR3nt: TGTGCCTGGCTTGAGGGGGCCGGGGAGCTGTTTTTT
j_gene: TRBJ1-6; v_gene: TRBV3-1; abundance: few; d_gene: .; CDR3aa: CASSSGPSSYNSPLHF; CDR3nt: TGTGCCAGCAGCAGCGGACCGAGCTCCTATAATTCACCCCTCCACTTT
j_gene: TRBJ2-3; v_gene: TRBV28; abundance: .; d_gene: TRBD1; CDR3aa: CASRSSGTGTDTQYF; CDR3nt: TGTGCCAGCAGGAGTTCCGGGACAGGGACAGATACGCAGTATTTT
j_gene: TRBJ2-5; v_gene: TRBV27; abundance: .; d_gene: TRBD1; CDR3aa: CASQQGASETQYF; CDR3nt: TGTGCCAGCCAACAGGGGGCGAGTGAGACCCAGTACTTC
j_gene: TRBJ2-7; v_gene: TRBV12-3/TRBV12-4; abundance: many; d_gene: .; CDR3aa: CASSRDSAYEQYF; CDR3nt: TGTGCCAGCAGCCGTGACAGCGCCTACGAGCAGTACTTC
j_gene: TRBJ2-3; v_gene: TRBV23-1; abundance: few; d_gene: .; CDR3aa: CASSQSRARGDTQYF; CDR3nt: TGCGCCAGCAGTCAATCCAGGGCCCGGGGCGATACGCAGTATTTT
j_gene: TRBJ2-1; v_gene: TRBV29-1; abundance: many; d_gene: TRBD2; CDR3aa: CSSGAGGYNEQFF; CDR3nt: TGCAGCTCGGGCGCGGGGGGTTACAATGAGCAGTTCTTC
j_gene: TRBJ2-2; v_gene: TRBV6-5; abundance: .; d_gene: .; CDR3aa: CASSYSTWGNTGELFF; CDR3nt: TGTGCCAGCAGTTACTCGACGTGGGGGAACACCGGGGAGCTGTTTTTT
j_gene: TRBJ1-2; v_gene: TRBV6-1; abundance: few; d_gene: TRBD1; CDR3aa: CAGSRVGGNYGYTF; CDR3nt: TGTGCCGGAAGTCGGGTAGGGGGCAACTATGGCTACACCTTC
j_gene: TRBJ2-4; v_gene: TRBV15; abundance: few; d_gene: TRBD1; CDR3aa: CATSTPDPGQGVNKNIQYF; CDR3nt: TGTGCCACCAGCACGCCTGACCCGGGACAGGGGGTGAACAAAAACATTCAGTACTTC
j_gene: TRBJ2-1; v_gene: TRBV4-2; abundance: .; d_gene: .; CDR3aa: CASSQDLEANEQFF; CDR3nt: TGTGCCAGCAGCCAAGATCTAGAAGCCAATGAGCAGTTCTTC
j_gene: TRBJ1-3; v_gene: TRBV19; abundance: few; d_gene: TRBD1; CDR3aa: CASSGYSRGLGNTIYF; CDR3nt: TGTGCCAGTAGTGGATACAGCAGGGGGCTTGGAAACACCATATATTTT
j_gene: TRBJ2-3; v_gene: TRBV7-2; abundance: .; d_gene: TRBD2; CDR3aa: CASSLVLAGGSTDTQYF; CDR3nt: TGTGCCAGCAGCTTAGTACTAGCGGGGGGATCTACAGATACGCAGTATTTT
j_gene: TRBJ2-1; v_gene: TRBV19; abundance: few; d_gene: TRBD1; CDR3aa: CASSIGTGRSYNEQFF; CDR3nt: TGTGCCAGTAGTATCGGGACAGGGCGCTCCTACAATGAGCAGTTCTTC
j_gene: TRBJ1-3; v_gene: TRBV5-1; abundance: many; d_gene: .; CDR3aa: CASSLAGQTGNTIYF; CDR3nt: TGCGCCAGCAGCTTGGCCGGGCAGACCGGAAACACCATATATTTT
j_gene: TRBJ2-3; v_gene: TRBV5-1; abundance: .; d_gene: TRBD1; CDR3aa: CASSLGGRQDTQYF; CDR3nt: TGCGCCAGCAGCCTAGGGGGCCGCCAAGATACGCAGTATTTT
j_gene: TRBJ2-7; v_gene: TRBV6-2/TRBV6-3; abundance: few; d_gene: TRBD2; CDR3aa: CASSFGGASEQYF; CDR3nt: TGTGCCAGCAGTTTCGGGGGGGCCTCCGAGCAGTACTTC
j_gene: TRBJ2-2; v_gene: TRBV29-1; abundance: few; d_gene: .; CDR3aa: CSVWSGPGELFF; CDR3nt: TGCAGCGTTTGGTCGGGGCCCGGGGAGCTGTTTTTT
j_gene: TRBJ2-3; v_gene: TRBV7-2; abundance: many; d_gene: TRBD1; CDR3aa: CASSLSPGQGVLTQYF; CDR3nt: TGTGCCAGCAGCTTAAGTCCGGGACAGGGGGTCCTTACGCAGTATTTT
j_gene: TRBJ1-2; v_gene: TRBV7-2; abundance: few; d_gene: TRBD1; CDR3aa: CASSHDRVTYGYTF; CDR3nt: TGTGCCAGCAGCCACGACAGGGTGACCTATGGCTACACCTTC
j_gene: TRBJ2-3; v_gene: TRBV20-1; abundance: few; d_gene: .; CDR3aa: CSAPRTSTDTQYF; CDR3nt: TGCAGTGCTCCTCGAACTAGCACAGATACGCAGTATTTT
j_gene: TRBJ2-7; v_gene: TRBV27; abundance: few; d_gene: TRBD1; CDR3aa: CASRGGQGYEQYF; CDR3nt: TGTGCCAGCAGGGGGGGACAGGGCTACGAGCAGTACTTC
j_gene: TRBJ2-1; v_gene: TRBV13; abundance: few; d_gene: .; CDR3aa: CASSLDLAYNEQFF; CDR3nt: TGTGCCAGCAGCTTAGACCTAGCGTACAATGAGCAGTTCTTC
j_gene: TRBJ2-7; v_gene: TRBV5-1; abundance: many; d_gene: .; CDR3aa: CASSFASEQYF; CDR3nt: TGCGCCAGCAGCTTCGCGTCCGAGCAGTACTTC
j_gene: TRBJ2-6; v_gene: TRBV5-6; abundance: many; d_gene: .; CDR3aa: CASSLELTGANVLTF; CDR3nt: TGTGCCAGCAGCTTGGAGCTAACTGGGGCCAACGTCCTGACTTTC
j_gene: TRBJ2-6; v_gene: TRBV5-4; abundance: many; d_gene: .; CDR3aa: CASSLQGQGANVLTF; CDR3nt: TGTGCCAGCAGCTTGCAGGGGCAGGGGGCCAACGTCCTGACTTTC
j_gene: TRBJ2-5; v_gene: TRBV28; abundance: few; d_gene: .; CDR3aa: CASSYSKETQYF; CDR3nt: TGTGCCAGCAGTTACTCCAAGGAGACCCAGTACTTC
j_gene: TRBJ1-1; v_gene: TRBV5-1; abundance: few; d_gene: .; CDR3aa: CASSLGVQGSTLVFF; CDR3nt: TGCGCCAGCAGCCTAGGGGTTCAGGGGTCTACCCTTGTTTTCTTT
j_gene: TRBJ1-2; v_gene: TRBV27; abundance: few; d_gene: .; CDR3aa: CATRPTGSYGYTF; CDR3nt: TGTGCCACCAGACCGACGGGGAGCTATGGCTACACCTTC
j_gene: TRBJ2-1; v_gene: TRBV5-1; abundance: .; d_gene: .; CDR3aa: CASSTPQGGRGYEQFF; CDR3nt: TGCGCCAGCAGCACGCCCCAGGGGGGAAGAGGGTATGAGCAGTTCTTC
j_gene: TRBJ2-2; v_gene: TRBV6-1; abundance: many; d_gene: .; CDR3aa: CASSEVSGSGELFF; CDR3nt: TGTGCCAGCAGTGAAGTTTCAGGTTCCGGGGAGCTGTTTTTT
j_gene: TRBJ2-3; v_gene: TRBV7-6; abundance: .; d_gene: TRBD1; CDR3aa: CASSFRQGATTDTQYF; CDR3nt: TGTGCCAGCAGCTTTAGACAGGGGGCTACCACAGATACGCAGTATTTT